The T cell receptor (beta chain) under discussion was sequenced for a study of shared clonotypes between healthy human individuals. Trimming stripped 6 bases from V and 6 bases from J, with 15 bases between. Germline assignment: CDR1 SGHVS and CDR2 FNYEAQ. This CDR3 has 13 residues. TCRdb's copy holds only in-frame clones and misses some; the assay was immunoSEQ multiplex PCR. The sample consists of 2,500,000 or so clones, under 95% of them appearing once. Both subsets, CD45RA+ naive and CD45RA-negative memory, were split from the CD4+ cells. The chain joins TRBV7-6 to TRBJ2-7; perhaps TRBD1 as D (6 bases). The specimen was naive CD4+ T cells from PBMCs. The subset: CD45RA+ positively selected. This clonotype was sampled from a young man in good health. Some clones in this sample may be carry-over from other donors' samples. The CDR3 DNA reads as TGTGCCAGCAGTCTAGGGGGTTTTAGCGAGCAGTACTTC. Translating gives CASSLGGFSEQYF.